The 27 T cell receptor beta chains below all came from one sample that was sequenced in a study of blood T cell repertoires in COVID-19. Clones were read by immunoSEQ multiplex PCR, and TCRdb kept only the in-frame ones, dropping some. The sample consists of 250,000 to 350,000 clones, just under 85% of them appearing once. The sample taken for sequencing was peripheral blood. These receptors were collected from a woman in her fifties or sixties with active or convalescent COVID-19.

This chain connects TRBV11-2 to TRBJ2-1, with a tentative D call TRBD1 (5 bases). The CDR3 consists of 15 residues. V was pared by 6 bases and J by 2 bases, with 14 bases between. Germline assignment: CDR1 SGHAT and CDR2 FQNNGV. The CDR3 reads CASRDWGSTYNEQFF. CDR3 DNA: TGTGCCAGCAGGGATTGGGGCAGTACCTACAATGAGCAGTTCTTC.

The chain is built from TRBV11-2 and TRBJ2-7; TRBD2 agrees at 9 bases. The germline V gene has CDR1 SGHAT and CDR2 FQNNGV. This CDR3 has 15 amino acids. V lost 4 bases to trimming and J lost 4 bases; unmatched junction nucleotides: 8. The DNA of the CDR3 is TGTGCCAGCAGCTCGCCTCTAGCGGGACTATACGAGCAGTACTTC. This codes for CASSSPLAGLYEQYF. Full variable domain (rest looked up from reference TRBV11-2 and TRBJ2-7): EAGVAQSPRYKIIEKRQSVAFWCNPISGHATLYWYQQILGQGPKLLIQFQNNGVVDDSQLPKDRFSAERLKGVDSTLKIQPAKLEDSAVYLCASSSPLAGLYEQYFGPGTRLTVT.

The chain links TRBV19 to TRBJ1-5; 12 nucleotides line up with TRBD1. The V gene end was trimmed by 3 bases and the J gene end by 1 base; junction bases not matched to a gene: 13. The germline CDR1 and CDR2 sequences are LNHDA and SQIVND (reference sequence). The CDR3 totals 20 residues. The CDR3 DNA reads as TGTGCCAGTAGTATGGGACCGGGACAGGGGGCAAGATGGAGCAATCAGCCCCAGCATTTT. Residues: CASSMGPGQGARWSNQPQHF.

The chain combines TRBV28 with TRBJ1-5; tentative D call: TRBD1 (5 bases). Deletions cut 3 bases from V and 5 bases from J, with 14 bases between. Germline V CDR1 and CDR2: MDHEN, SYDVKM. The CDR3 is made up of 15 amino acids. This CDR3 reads CASSLGPGGDQPQHF. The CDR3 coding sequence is TGTGCCAGCAGTTTGGGGCCGGGAGGTGATCAGCCCCAGCATTTT.

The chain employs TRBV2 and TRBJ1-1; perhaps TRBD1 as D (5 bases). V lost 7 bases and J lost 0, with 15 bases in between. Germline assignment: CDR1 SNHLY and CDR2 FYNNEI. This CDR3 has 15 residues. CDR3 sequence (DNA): TGTGCCAGCAATGGCCGGGGGATTATGAACACTGAAGCTTTCTTT. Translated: CASNGRGIMNTEAFF. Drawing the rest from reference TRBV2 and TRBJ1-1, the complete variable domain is EPEVTQTPSHQVTQMGQEVILRCVPISNHLYFYWYRQILGQKVEFLVSFYNNEISEKSEIFDDQFSVERPDGSNFTLKIRSTKLEDSAMYFCASNGRGIMNTEAFFGQGTRLTVV.

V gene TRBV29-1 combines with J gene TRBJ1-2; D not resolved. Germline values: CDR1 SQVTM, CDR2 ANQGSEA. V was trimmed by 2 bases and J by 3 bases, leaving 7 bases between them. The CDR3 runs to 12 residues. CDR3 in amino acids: CSVENSDYGYTF. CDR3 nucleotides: TGCAGCGTTGAAAATTCGGACTATGGCTACACCTTC.

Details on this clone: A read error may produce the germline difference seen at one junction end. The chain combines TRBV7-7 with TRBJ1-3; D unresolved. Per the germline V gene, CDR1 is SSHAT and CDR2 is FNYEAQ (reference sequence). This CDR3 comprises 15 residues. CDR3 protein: CASSPTPGTGNTIYF. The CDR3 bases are TGTGCTAGCAGCCCCACCCCAGGCACTGGAAACACCATATATTTT.

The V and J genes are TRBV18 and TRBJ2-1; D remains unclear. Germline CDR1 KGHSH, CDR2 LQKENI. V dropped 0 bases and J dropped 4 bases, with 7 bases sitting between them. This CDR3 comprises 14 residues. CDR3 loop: CASSPPPTYNEQFF. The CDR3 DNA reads TGTGCCAGCTCACCACCGCCGACTTACAATGAGCAGTTCTTC.

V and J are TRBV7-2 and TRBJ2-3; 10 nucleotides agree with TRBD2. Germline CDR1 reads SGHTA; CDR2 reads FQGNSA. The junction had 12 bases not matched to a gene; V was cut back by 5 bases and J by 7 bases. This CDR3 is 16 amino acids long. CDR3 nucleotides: TGTGCCAGCAGCCCAGCCTGGACTAGCGGTTTAAATACGCAGTATTTT. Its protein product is CASSPAWTSGLNTQYF.

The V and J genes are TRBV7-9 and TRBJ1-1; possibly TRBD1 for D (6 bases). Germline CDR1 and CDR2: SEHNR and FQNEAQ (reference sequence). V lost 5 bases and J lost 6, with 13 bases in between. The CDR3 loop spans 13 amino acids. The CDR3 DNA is TGTGCCAGCAGCCTGGGAGGGGGGCCTGAAGCTTTCTTT. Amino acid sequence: CASSLGGGPEAFF. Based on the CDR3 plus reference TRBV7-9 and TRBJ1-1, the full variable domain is DTGVSQNPRHKITKRGQNVTFRCDPISEHNRLYWYRQTLGQGPEFLTYFQNEAQLEKSRLLSDRFSAERPKGSFSTLEIQRTEQGDSAMYLCASSLGGGPEAFFGQGTRLTVV.

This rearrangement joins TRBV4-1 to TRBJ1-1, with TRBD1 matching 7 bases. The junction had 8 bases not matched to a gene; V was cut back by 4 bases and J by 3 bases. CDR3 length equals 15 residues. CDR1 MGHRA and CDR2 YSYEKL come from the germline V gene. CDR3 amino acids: CASSLNTGEYTEAFF. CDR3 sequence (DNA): TGCGCCAGCAGCCTCAACACAGGGGAGTACACTGAAGCTTTCTTT.

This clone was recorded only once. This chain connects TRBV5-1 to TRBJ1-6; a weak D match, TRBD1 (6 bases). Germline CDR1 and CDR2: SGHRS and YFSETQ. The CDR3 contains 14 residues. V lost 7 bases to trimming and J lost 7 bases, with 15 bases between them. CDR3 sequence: CASGRAGVNSPLHF. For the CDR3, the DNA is TGCGCCAGCGGTCGGGCAGGGGTCAATTCACCCCTCCACTTT.

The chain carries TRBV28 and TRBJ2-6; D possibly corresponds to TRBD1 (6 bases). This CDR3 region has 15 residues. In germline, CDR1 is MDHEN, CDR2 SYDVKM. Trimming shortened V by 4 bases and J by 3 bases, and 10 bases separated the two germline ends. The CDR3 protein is CASSSAGVGANVLTF. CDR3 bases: TGTGCCAGCAGTTCAGCAGGGGTTGGGGCCAACGTCCTGACTTTC.

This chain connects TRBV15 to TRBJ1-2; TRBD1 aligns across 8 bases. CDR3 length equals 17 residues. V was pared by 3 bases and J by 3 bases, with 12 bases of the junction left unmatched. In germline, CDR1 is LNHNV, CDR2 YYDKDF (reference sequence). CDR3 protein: CATSSGGLKDRDYGYTF. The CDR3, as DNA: TGTGCCACCAGCAGTGGGGGGTTAAAGGACAGGGACTATGGCTACACCTTC.

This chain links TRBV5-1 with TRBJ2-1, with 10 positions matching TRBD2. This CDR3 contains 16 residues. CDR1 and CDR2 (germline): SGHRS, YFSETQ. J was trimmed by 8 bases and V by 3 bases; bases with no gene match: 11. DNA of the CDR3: TGCGCCAGCAGCTGGCAGGGGCTAGCGGGAGTCGATGAGCAGTTCTTC. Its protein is CASSWQGLAGVDEQFF.

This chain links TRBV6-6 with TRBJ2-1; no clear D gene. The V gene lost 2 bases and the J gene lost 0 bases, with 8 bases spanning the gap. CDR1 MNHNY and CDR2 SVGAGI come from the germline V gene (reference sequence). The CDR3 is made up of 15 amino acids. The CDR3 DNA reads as TGTGCCAGCAGTTACACGGTCCCCTCCTACAATGAGCAGTTCTTC. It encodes CASSYTVPSYNEQFF.

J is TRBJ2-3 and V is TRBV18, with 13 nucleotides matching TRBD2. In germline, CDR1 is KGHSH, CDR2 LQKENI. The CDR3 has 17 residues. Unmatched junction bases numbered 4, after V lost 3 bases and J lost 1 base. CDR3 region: CASSPLGLAGGTDTQYF. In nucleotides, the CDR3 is TGTGCCAGCTCACCTTTAGGACTAGCGGGAGGCACAGATACGCAGTATTTT. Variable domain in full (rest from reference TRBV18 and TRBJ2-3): NAGVMQNPRHLVRRRGQEARLRCSPMKGHSHVYWYRQLPEEGLKFMVYLQKENIIDESGMPKERFSAEFPKEGPSILRIQQVVRGDSAAYFCASSPLGLAGGTDTQYFGPGTRLTVL.

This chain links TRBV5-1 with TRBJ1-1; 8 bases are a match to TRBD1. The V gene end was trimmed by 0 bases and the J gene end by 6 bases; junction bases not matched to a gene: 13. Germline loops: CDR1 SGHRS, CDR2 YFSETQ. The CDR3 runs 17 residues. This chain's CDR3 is CASSLVGSLSGGPEAFF. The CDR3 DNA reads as TGCGCCAGCAGCTTGGTCGGGTCATTGTCAGGGGGCCCTGAAGCTTTCTTT.

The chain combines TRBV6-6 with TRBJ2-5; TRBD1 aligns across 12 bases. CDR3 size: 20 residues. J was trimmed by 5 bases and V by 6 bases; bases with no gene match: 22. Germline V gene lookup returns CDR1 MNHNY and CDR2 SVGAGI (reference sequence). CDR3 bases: TGTGCCAGCAGCAATCCAATATTCCGGGACAGGGGGCCTGCTTCCGAGACCCAGTACTTC. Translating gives CASSNPIFRDRGPASETQYF.

The CDR3 sequence is CASSLTGDPGANVLTF. The CDR3 bases are TGCGCCAGCAGCTTGACAGGGGATCCTGGGGCCAACGTCCTGACTTTC. This chain uses TRBV5-1 with TRBJ2-6, with TRBD1 identical over 7 bases. Germline-derived CDR1 and CDR2 are SGHRS and YFSETQ. After removal of 1 base from V and 2 bases from J, the junction contained 3 bases not matched to a gene. This CDR3 is 16 amino acids long.

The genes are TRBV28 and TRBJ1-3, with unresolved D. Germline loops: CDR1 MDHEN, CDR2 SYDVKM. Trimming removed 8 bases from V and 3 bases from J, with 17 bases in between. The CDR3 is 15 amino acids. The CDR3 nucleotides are TGTGCCAGCCTTATTTCATGCAGGTATGGAAACACCATATATTTT. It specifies CASLISCRYGNTIYF.

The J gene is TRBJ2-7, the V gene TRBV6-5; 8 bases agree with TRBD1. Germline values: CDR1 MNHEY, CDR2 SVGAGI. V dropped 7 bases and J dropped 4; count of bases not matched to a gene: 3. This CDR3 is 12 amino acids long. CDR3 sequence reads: CASNGQGYEQYF. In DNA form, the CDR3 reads TGTGCCAGCAACGGACAGGGATACGAGCAGTACTTC.

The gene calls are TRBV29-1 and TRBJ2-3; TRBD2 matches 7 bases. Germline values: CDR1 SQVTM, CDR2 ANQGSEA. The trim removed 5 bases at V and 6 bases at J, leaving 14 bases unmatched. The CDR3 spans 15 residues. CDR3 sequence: CSVLIWTSPVDTQYF. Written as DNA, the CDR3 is TGCAGCGTTTTGATTTGGACTAGTCCCGTGGATACGCAGTATTTT.

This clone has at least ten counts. CDR3 coding DNA: TGTGCCAGTTCACAGGACAGGGCTACCTACGAGCAGTACTTC. It yields the protein CASSQDRATYEQYF. V and J are TRBV19 and TRBJ2-7; 8 bases line up with TRBD1. The CDR3 extends over 14 amino acids. Per germline, CDR1 LNHDA and CDR2 SQIVND (reference sequence). The V and J ends lost 8 bases and 2 bases, in that order; junction bases with no gene match: 8.

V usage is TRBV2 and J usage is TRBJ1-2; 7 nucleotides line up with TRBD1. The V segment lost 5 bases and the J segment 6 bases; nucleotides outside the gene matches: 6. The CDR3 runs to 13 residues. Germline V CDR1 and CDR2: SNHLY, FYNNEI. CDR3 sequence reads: CASSPQGLDGYTF. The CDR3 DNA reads TGTGCCAGCAGTCCACAGGGGCTGGATGGCTACACCTTC.

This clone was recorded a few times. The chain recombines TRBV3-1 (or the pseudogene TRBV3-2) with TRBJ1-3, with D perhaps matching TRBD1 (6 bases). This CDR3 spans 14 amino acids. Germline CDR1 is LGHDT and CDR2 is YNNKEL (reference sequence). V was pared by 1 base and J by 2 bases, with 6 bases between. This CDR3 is CASSQAGAGNTIYF. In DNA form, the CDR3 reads TGTGCCAGCAGCCAAGCAGGGGCTGGAAACACCATATATTTT.

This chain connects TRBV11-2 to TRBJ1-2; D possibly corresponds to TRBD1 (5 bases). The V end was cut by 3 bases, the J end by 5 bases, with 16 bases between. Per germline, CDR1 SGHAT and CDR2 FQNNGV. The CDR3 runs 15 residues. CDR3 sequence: CASSLGRQIGYGYTF. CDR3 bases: TGTGCCAGCAGCTTGGGCCGACAGATTGGATATGGCTACACCTTC. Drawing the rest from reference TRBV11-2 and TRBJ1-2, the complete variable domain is EAGVAQSPRYKIIEKRQSVAFWCNPISGHATLYWYQQILGQGPKLLIQFQNNGVVDDSQLPKDRFSAERLKGVDSTLKIQPAKLEDSAVYLCASSLGRQIGYGYTFGSGTRLTVV.